This entry lists 21 T cell receptor beta chains sequenced from one sample in a study of blood T cell repertoires in COVID-19. Only in-frame clones appear in the TCRdb table, and some are missing; sequencing was by immunoSEQ multiplex PCR. Counted here are about 330,000 clones, approximately 90% occurring once; the ten biggest clones make up around 4%. The specimen sequenced was peripheral blood. These receptors were obtained from a woman between 45 and 65 years old with active or convalescent COVID-19.

The chain links TRBV4-2 to TRBJ2-7; 7 bases line up with TRBD1. Trimming removed 0 bases from V and 1 base from J; junction bases left unmatched: 3. CDR3 size: 15 residues. Germline CDR1 LGHNA, CDR2 YNFKEQ. This chain's CDR3 is CASSQDWDSSYEQYF. CDR3 nucleotide sequence: TGTGCCAGCAGCCAAGATTGGGACAGTTCCTACGAGCAGTACTTC.

The chain combines TRBV6-5 with TRBJ1-2, with D perhaps TRBD1 (6 bases). The CDR3 runs 14 residues. The V end was cut by 7 bases, the J end by 5 bases, with 17 bases between. Germline V gene lookup returns CDR1 MNHEY and CDR2 SVGAGI. The CDR3 coding sequence is TGTGCCAGCAAGGGAGGGGGGAGTGGGTATGGCTACACCTTC. Translation: CASKGGGSGYGYTF.

J is TRBJ1-1 and V is TRBV5-1, with no clear D. V lost 7 bases, J lost 0 bases, and 13 bases lay in between. Germline CDR1 and CDR2: SGHRS and YFSETQ. This CDR3 is 14 amino acids long. CDR3 in DNA: TGCGCCAGCCGCGCGAGGCTCATGAACACTGAAGCTTTCTTT. Amino acid sequence: CASRARLMNTEAFF.

The J gene is TRBJ2-1, the V gene TRBV6-5, with 7 positions matching TRBD1. Germline loops: CDR1 MNHEY, CDR2 SVGAGI. The junction had 4 bases not matched to a gene; V was cut back by 5 bases and J by 3 bases. The CDR3 is 14 amino acids. DNA of the CDR3: TGTGCCAGCAGTCCGACAGGGATCTACAATGAGCAGTTCTTC. Encoded protein: CASSPTGIYNEQFF.

This rearrangement joins TRBV23-1 to TRBJ2-2; 7 bases map to TRBD2. TRBV23-1 is an open reading frame, and its role is uncertain. V trimming: 3 bases; J trimming: 1 base; junction bases outside the gene matches: 8. The CDR3 sequence is 17 residues long. CDR3 in amino acids: CASSHGREGRNTGELFF. Written as DNA, the CDR3 is TGCGCCAGCAGTCATGGCAGGGAGGGACGGAACACCGGGGAGCTGTTTTTT.

The V call is TRBV7-3, the J call TRBJ2-3, with TRBD2 identical over 9 bases. The CDR3 consists of 18 residues. The germline V gene encodes CDR1 SGHTA and CDR2 FQGTGA. With V trimmed by 4 bases and J by 4 bases, 15 bases remained unmatched. The CDR3 region is CASSSPGRRRGGPDTQYF. In nucleotides, the CDR3 is TGTGCCAGCAGCTCCCCAGGCAGAAGGCGGGGGGGCCCAGATACGCAGTATTTT.

The chain couples TRBV11-3 to TRBJ2-1; D might be TRBD1 (5 bases). Trimming removed 11 bases from V and 10 bases from J, with 12 bases in between. CDR1 and CDR2 (germline): SGHNT, YENEEA. The CDR3 totals 10 residues. DNA for the CDR3: TGTGCCCCCAGGGTGATAGAGCAGTTCTTC. This gives the protein CAPRVIEQFF.

CDR3 nucleotide sequence: TGTGCCAGCAGAGGCGGACAGGGCTACTATGGCTACACCTTC. It yields the protein CASRGGQGYYGYTF. This sequence joins TRBV5-4 and TRBJ1-2; 8 nucleotides line up with TRBD1. The trim removed 5 bases at V and 3 bases at J, leaving 6 bases unmatched. Germline CDR1 reads SGHNT; CDR2 reads YYREEE (reference sequence). CDR3 length: 14 residues. The full variable domain, its missing parts supplied by reference TRBV5-4 and TRBJ1-2, is ETGVTQSPTHLIKTRGQQVTLRCSSQSGHNTVSWYQQALGQGPQFIFQYYREEENGRGNFPPRFSGLQFPNYSSELNVNALELDDSALYLCASRGGQGYYGYTFGSGTRLTVV.

The chain combines TRBV30 with TRBJ1-5, with 9 bases aligning to TRBD1. After removal of 2 bases from V and 8 bases from J, the junction contained 10 bases not matched to a gene. This CDR3 region has 15 residues. CDR1 is GTSNPN and CDR2 is SVGIG in the germline V gene (reference sequence). CDR3 region: CAWSRTGTGREPQHF. CDR3 nucleotides: TGTGCCTGGAGTCGAACCGGGACAGGGAGGGAGCCCCAGCATTTT.

This sequence joins TRBV5-4 and TRBJ1-2; 7 nucleotides line up with TRBD1. The CDR3 totals 13 residues. Looked up from germline, CDR1 is SGHNT and CDR2 is YYREEE (reference sequence). After removal of 6 bases from V and 11 bases from J, the junction contained 13 bases not matched to a gene. CDR3 nucleotides: TGTGCCAGCAACCTAATAGGGGGCTCGGATTACACCTTC. It codes for CASNLIGGSDYTF. The full variable domain, completed using reference TRBV5-4 and TRBJ1-2, is ETGVTQSPTHLIKTRGQQVTLRCSSQSGHNTVSWYQQALGQGPQFIFQYYREEENGRGNFPPRFSGLQFPNYSSELNVNALELDDSALYLCASNLIGGSDYTFGSGTRLTVV.

CDR3 in DNA: TGTGCCAGCAGTTACGGCAGGGGAGCCTCGGCCCAGCATTTT. Protein: CASSYGRGASAQHF. The rearrangement links TRBV6-5 to TRBJ1-5, with D perhaps TRBD1 (6 bases). The CDR3 length is 14 residues. Germline V CDR1 and CDR2: MNHEY, SVGAGI. The V and J ends lost 2 bases and 11 bases respectively, with 16 bases between them.

This chain joins TRBV30 and TRBJ2-1, with D possibly being TRBD1 or TRBD2 (6 bases each). Trimming cost V 5 bases and J 5 bases, with 10 bases left between them. This CDR3 is built from 12 residues. Germline V lookup: CDR1 GTSNPN, CDR2 SVGIG (reference sequence). CDR3 sequence: CAWGGDNNEQFF. The CDR3 DNA reads as TGTGCCTGGGGCGGGGACAACAATGAGCAGTTCTTC.

V and J are TRBV14 and TRBJ1-2; D perhaps matches TRBD1 (6 bases). Trimming took off 1 base at V and 3 bases at J, with 9 bases between the two ends. This CDR3 is built from 14 residues. CDR1 SGHDN and CDR2 FVKESK come from the germline V gene. CDR3 protein: CASSQGSGDYGYTF. The CDR3 DNA is TGTGCCAGCAGCCAAGGGTCAGGGGACTATGGCTACACCTTC.

The J gene is TRBJ2-7, the V gene TRBV2, with a possible D match to TRBD2 (6 bases). Germline lookup yields CDR1 SNHLY and CDR2 FYNNEI. Trimming removed 6 bases at V and 1 base at J, with 13 bases between. The CDR3 consists of 14 residues. CDR3 nucleotide sequence: TGTGCCAGCAGGGGGGAGGTCTTTTCCTACGAGCAGTACTTC. It yields the protein CASRGEVFSYEQYF.

The rearrangement joins TRBV6-6 to TRBJ1-4, with D tentatively TRBD1 (6 bases). Germline V gene sequence: CDR1 MNHNY, CDR2 SVGAGI (reference sequence). The CDR3 is made up of 14 amino acids. The germline V and J ends were trimmed by 6 bases and 5 bases, with 13 bases remaining between them. CDR3 in amino acids: CASRYREGNEKLFF. CDR3 sequence (DNA): TGTGCCAGCAGGTACAGGGAGGGGAATGAAAAACTGTTTTTT.

The genes are TRBV7-2 and TRBJ1-1; unclear D gene. The germline V and J ends were trimmed by 5 bases and 4 bases, with 14 bases remaining between them. This CDR3 is 14 amino acids long. Germline CDR1 and CDR2: SGHTA and FQGNSA. The CDR3 nucleotides are TGTGCCAGCAGCCTAATAATAGATGGCACTGAAGCTTTCTTT. Its protein is CASSLIIDGTEAFF.

This rearrangement joins TRBV29-1 to TRBJ2-1, with a weak D call TRBD2 (6 bases). Germline lookup yields CDR1 SQVTM and CDR2 ANQGSEA. This CDR3 is 15 amino acids long. V shed 3 bases and J shed 9 bases, with 21 bases lying between them. The CDR3 reads CSVEGPSQGLGEQFF. CDR3 DNA sequence: TGCAGCGTTGAGGGACCCTCCCAGGGACTCGGTGAGCAGTTCTTC.

The chain combines TRBV6-2 or TRBV6-3 with TRBJ2-7, with D possibly TRBD2 on 6 matching bases. This CDR3 has 18 residues. Trimming took off 4 bases at V and 1 base at J, with 23 bases between the two ends. Germline CDR1 reads MNHEY; CDR2 reads SVGEGT. The CDR3, as DNA: TGTGCCAGCAGTTCCCCCCGAGGAGCGGGTAAAGCTTCCTACGAGCAGTACTTC. Its translation is CASSSPRGAGKASYEQYF.

This clone showed up just a few times. The J gene is TRBJ2-3, the V gene TRBV6-5; D may be TRBD1 (6 bases). The germline V gene encodes CDR1 MNHEY and CDR2 SVGAGI. The CDR3 runs to 14 residues. Trimming removed 8 bases from V and 4 bases from J, with 16 bases in between. The CDR3 here is CASSPGGGADTQYF. In DNA, the CDR3 is TGTGCCAGCTCCCCAGGTGGGGGCGCAGATACGCAGTATTTT.

J is TRBJ2-1 and V is TRBV9; 8 bases fit TRBD2. CDR1 SGDLS and CDR2 YYNGEE come from the germline V gene. Trimming removed 0 bases from V and 0 bases from J; junction bases left unmatched: 23. This CDR3 spans 23 amino acids. CDR3 coding DNA: TGTGCCAGCAGCGTAGTCCCGATCCCAGGGCTCGGGGGGGCTTCAAGCTCCTACAATGAGCAGTTCTTC. It is translated as CASSVVPIPGLGGASSSYNEQFF.

This clone occurred a few times. V and J are TRBV27 and TRBJ2-5; possibly TRBD2 for D (5 bases). V lost 1 base and J 2 bases, leaving 8 bases between the germline ends. The CDR3 has 14 residues. Per germline, CDR1 MNHEY and CDR2 SMNVEV (reference sequence). The CDR3 DNA reads TGTGCCAGCAGTTTATACGGGGAACAAGAGACCCAGTACTTC. Protein sequence: CASSLYGEQETQYF.